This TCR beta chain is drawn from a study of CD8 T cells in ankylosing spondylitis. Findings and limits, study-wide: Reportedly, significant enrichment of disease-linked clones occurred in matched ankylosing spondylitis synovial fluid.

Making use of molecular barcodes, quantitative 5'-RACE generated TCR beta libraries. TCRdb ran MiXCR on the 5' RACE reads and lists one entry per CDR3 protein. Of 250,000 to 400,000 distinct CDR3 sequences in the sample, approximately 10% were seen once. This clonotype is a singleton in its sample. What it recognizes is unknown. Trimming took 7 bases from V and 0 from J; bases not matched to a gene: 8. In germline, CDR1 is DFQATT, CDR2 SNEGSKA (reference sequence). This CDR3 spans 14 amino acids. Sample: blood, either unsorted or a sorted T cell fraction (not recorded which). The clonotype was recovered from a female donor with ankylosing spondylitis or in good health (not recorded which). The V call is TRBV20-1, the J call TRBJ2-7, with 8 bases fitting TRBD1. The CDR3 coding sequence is TGCAGTGGGCTGCGGACAGGGAGCTCCTACGAGCAGTACTTC. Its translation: CSGLRTGSSYEQYF.